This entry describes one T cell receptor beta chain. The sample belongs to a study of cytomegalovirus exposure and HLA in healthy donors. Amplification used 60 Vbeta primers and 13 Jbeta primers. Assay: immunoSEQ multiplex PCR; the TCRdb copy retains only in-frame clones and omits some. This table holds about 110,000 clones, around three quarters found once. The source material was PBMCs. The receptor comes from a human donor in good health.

This CDR3 reads CASTSGSTNSYEQYF. Written as DNA, the CDR3 is TGTGCCAGCACTAGCGGGAGTACTAACTCCTACGAGCAGTACTTC. This chain joins TRBV2 and TRBJ2-7, with 10 bases aligning to TRBD2. V gave up 7 bases and J gave up 0 bases; unmatched junction bases: 6. Germline V CDR1 and CDR2: SNHLY, FYNNEI. The CDR3 contains 15 residues.